This TCR beta chain emerged from a study of memory CD4+ T cells and cytomegalovirus serostatus. Study-level background: Donors were healthy Belgian adults, under ten CMV seropositive and around 24 seronegative.

Single viable CD3+CD4+CD8-CD45RO+ cells were sorted as the memory CD4+ T cells. The table came from immunoSEQ multiplex PCR; TCRdb's copy has only in-frame clones and leaves some out. The sample holds tens of thousands of clones, about 80% seen once. The ends were cut back, 3 bases at V and 6 bases at J, with 9 bases in the middle. The CDR3 has 13 residues. CDR1 is SGHTA and CDR2 is FQGNSA in the germline V gene. This chain joins TRBV7-2 and TRBJ2-1; D unclear. The clonotype originates from an adult in good health and CMV-seropositive. Sequenced input: memory CD4+ T cells from blood. DNA of the CDR3: TGTGCCAGCAGCTTTCTAGGGCCCAATGAGCAGTTCTTC. This translates into CASSFLGPNEQFF.